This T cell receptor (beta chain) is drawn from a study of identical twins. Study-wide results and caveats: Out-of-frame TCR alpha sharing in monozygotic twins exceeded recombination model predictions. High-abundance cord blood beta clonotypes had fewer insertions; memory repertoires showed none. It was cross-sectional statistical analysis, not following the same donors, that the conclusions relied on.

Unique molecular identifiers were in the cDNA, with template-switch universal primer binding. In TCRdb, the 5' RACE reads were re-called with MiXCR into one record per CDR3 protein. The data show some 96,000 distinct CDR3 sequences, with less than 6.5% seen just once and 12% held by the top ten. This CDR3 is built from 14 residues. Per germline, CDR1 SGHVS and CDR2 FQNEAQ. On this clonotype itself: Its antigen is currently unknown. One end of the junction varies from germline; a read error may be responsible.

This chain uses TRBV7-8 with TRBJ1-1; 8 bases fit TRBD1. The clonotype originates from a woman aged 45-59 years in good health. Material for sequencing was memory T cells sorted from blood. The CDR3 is CASSPVRTGREAFF. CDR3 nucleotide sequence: TGTGCCAGCAGCCCTGTTCGGACAGGGCGAGAAGCTTTCTTC.